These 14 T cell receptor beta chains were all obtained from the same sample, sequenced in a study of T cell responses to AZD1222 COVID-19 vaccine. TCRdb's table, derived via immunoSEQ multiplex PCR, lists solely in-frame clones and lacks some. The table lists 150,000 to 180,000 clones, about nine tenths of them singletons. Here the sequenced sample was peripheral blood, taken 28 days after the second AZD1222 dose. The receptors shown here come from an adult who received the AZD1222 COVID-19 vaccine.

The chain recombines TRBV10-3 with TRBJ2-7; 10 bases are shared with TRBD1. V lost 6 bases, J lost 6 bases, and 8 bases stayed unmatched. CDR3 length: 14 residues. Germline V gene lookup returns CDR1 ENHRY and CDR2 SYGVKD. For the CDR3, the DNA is TGTGCCATCAGGGATACGGGACAGGGGAGCGAGCAGTACTTC. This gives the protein CAIRDTGQGSEQYF.

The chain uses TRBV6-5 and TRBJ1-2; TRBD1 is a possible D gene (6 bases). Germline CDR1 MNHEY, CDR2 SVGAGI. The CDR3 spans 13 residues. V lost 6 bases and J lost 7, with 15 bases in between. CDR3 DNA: TGTGCCAGCAGCGACAGGCTGGGTCCTGGCTACACCTTC. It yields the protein CASSDRLGPGYTF.

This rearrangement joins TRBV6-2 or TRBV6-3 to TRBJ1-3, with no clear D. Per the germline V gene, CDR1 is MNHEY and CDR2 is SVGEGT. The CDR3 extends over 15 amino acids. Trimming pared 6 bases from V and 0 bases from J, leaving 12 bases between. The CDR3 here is CASSPGRLSGNTIYF. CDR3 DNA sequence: TGTGCCAGCAGCCCCGGACGCCTCTCTGGAAACACCATATATTTT.

The CDR3 region is CASSIRSQWEQYF. Here the CDR3 DNA reads TGTGCCAGTAGTATTCGGTCCCAATGGGAGCAGTACTTC. The chain combines TRBV19 with TRBJ2-7, with no clear D. Germline V gene lookup returns CDR1 LNHDA and CDR2 SQIVND (reference sequence). V lost 3 bases and J lost 7, with 13 bases in between. This CDR3 is built from 13 residues.

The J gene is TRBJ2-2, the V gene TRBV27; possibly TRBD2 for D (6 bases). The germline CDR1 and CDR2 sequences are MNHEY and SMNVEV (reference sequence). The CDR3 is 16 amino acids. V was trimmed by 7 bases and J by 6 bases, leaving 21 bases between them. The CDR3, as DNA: TGTGCCAGCATGGTGGTGGGAAGGAGGAGGGCCGGGGAGCTGTTTTTT. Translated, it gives CASMVVGRRRAGELFF.

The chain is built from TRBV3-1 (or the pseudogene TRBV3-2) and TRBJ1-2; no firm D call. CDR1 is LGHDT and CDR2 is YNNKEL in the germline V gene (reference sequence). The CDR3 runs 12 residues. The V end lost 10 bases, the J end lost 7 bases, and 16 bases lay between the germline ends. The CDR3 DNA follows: TGTGCCACCGAAGGAGTCCGGGGTGGCTACACCTTC. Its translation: CATEGVRGGYTF.

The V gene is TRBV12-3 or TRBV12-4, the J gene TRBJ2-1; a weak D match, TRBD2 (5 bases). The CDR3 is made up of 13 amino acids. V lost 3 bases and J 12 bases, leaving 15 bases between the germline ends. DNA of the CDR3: TGTGCCAGCAGTTTTTGGAGGACGAGGGCGCAGTTCTTC. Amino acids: CASSFWRTRAQFF.

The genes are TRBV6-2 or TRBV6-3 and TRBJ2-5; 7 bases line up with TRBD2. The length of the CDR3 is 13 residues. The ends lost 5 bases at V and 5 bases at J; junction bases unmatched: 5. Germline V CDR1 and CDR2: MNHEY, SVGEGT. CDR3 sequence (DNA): TGTGCCAGCAGTCTCGGGACTACGGAGACCCAGTACTTC. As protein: CASSLGTTETQYF.

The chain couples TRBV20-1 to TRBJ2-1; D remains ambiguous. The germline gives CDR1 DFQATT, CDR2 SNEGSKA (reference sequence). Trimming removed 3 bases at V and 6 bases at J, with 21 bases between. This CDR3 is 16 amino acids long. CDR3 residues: CSASAPGSPRGNEQFF. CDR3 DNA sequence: TGCAGTGCTAGTGCTCCCGGGTCCCCGCGCGGCAATGAGCAGTTCTTC.

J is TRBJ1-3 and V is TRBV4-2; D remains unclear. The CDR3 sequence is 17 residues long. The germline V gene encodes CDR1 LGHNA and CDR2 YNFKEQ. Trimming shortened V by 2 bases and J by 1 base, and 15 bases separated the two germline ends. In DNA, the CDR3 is TGTGCCAGCAGCCAATTCCAAGCCAGGAGGTCTGGAAACACCATATATTTT. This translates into CASSQFQARRSGNTIYF.

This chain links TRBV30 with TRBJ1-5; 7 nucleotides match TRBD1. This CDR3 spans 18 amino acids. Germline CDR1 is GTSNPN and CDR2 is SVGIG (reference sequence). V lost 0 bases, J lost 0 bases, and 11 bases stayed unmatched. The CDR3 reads CAWSVSRNTGDSNQPQHF. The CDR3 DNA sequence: TGTGCCTGGAGTGTATCCAGGAACACAGGGGATAGCAATCAGCCCCAGCATTTT.

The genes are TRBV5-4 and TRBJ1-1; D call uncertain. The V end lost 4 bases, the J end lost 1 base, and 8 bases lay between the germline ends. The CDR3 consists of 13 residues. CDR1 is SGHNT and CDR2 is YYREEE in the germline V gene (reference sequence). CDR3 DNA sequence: TGTGCCAGCAGCCGGACGGAGAACACTGAAGCTTTCTTT. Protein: CASSRTENTEAFF.

This CDR3 reads CASSSGATINTGELFF. The CDR3 DNA reads TGTGCCAGCAGCTCGGGAGCCACTATCAACACCGGGGAGCTGTTTTTT. This chain connects TRBV5-6 to TRBJ2-2, with D maybe TRBD2 (6 bases). Trimming left V 3 bases short and J 2 bases short, with 14 bases between. The CDR3 has 16 residues. Germline-derived CDR1 and CDR2 are SGHDT and YYEEEE.

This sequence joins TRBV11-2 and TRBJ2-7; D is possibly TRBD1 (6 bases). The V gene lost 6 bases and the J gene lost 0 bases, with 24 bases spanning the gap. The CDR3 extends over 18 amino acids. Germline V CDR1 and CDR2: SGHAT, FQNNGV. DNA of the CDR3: TGTGCCAGCAGACGGGCCAGGGGTGGTACGCCTAGCTCCTACGAGCAGTACTTC. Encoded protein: CASRRARGGTPSSYEQYF.